This T cell receptor beta chain was obtained from a study of shared clonotypes between healthy human individuals (TCRdb year 2020). About the full investigation: A few men and two women, aged 18 to 49 years, made up the cohort. The study deeply sequenced blood TCR repertoires of five healthy adults to estimate repertoire size and the extent of clonotype sharing between individuals. To increase sequencing depth and limit assay-specific biases, TCR repertoire library preparation and sequencing were carried out by different laboratories using diverse techniques. Each donor's leukapheresis produced roughly between roughly 0.85 and 10 billion PBMCs. Study-level results and caveats: The genetic and exposure-history diversity represented was limited by the small number of donors. Pairwise subsampling led to the expectation that sequencing depth would affect the degree of clonotype sharing among donors. Only blood was sampled, and tissue TCR repertoires likely differ from those in blood.

The donors were healthy, HIV-negative adults with no recently reported acute infections or vaccinations. Every donor was a Caucasian adult residing in Nashville, Tennessee, USA. For unsorted samples, tens of millions of PBMCs were counted and genomic DNA was extracted with the QIAamp DNA Blood Mini kit. After blood collection by leukapheresis, PBMCs were isolated using Ficoll-Histopaque density gradient centrifugation and then cryopreserved in the vapor phase of liquid nitrogen. The CDR3 goes from the cysteine to the phenylalanine over 13 residues. Just CDR3 DNA is preserved here, 39 bases in frame from base 1. As encoded in the germline V gene, CDR1 is KGHSH while CDR2 is LQKENI. Concerning this clone itself: Its antigen target is currently unknown. Only one base separates this from a far larger clonotype, so it likely reflects a read error.

TCR CDR3 regions were amplified from genomic DNA by multiplex PCR using the deep immunoSEQ assay. Extracted genomic DNA from each cell subset was distributed evenly across all wells of several immunoSEQ 96-well plates, and each plate was treated as a replicate. Each replicate PCR for unsorted PBMC received 300 to 350 ng genomic DNA, equal to about 30,000 T cell genomes. Genomic DNA from unsorted PBMC was sequenced over ten immunoSEQ deep assay plates. Purified libraries were measured with a Qubit 3.0 fluorometer, size-checked on a Bioanalyzer 2100, and measured again with the KAPA Library Quantification kit. Each immunoSEQ 96-well plate was sequenced on its own single-read 150-cycle Illumina NextSeq 550 flow cell. For the original study's pipeline: The immunoSEQ output contained only junctional sequences without quality scores, so filtering could not match that applied to full-length reads. Sequences were annotated with PyIR, a Python wrapper for IgBLAST v1.9, and V/J genes and CDR3 were assigned using IMGT germline references. Reads with weak V/J assignments (E-value above 1e-6), missing CDR3, stop codons, out-of-frame junctions, or ambiguous translated residues were removed. A V3J clonotype was defined by an identical inferred V gene, J gene, and CDR3 amino acid sequence. Percentage overlap between repertoires was computed as shared unique clonotypes divided by the size of the smaller repertoire. Richness of each repertoire was evaluated using RTK rarefaction, the Chao1 estimator, and Recon v2.1 estimates of unobserved clonotypes. Imported from immuneACCESS, the table was reduced by TCRdb to in-frame sequences with V and J called. These copies leave out some clones; in studies compared against another copy, an unresolved V gene accounts for under half, and the cause of the remainder is not known. V, J and clone size are taken as reported in that table, and D and trimming were inferred from the DNA itself. Recorded for this sample are a few hundred thousand clones; roughly four fifths of them occurred a single time. The ten largest clonotypes hold around 11% of the sample.

Input material: PBMCs. The receptor chain draws on TRBV18 and TRBJ1-1, with an unclear D gene assignment. The TCR was taken from a woman in her thirties or forties in good health. Some clones in this sample may be carry-over from other donors' samples. The CDR3 protein is CANSQDGDTEAFF. The sequenced DNA is TGTGCCAACTCACAAGACGGGGACACTGAAGCTTTCTTT.